The source of this T cell receptor beta chain is a study of shared clonotypes between healthy human individuals. Clones were read by immunoSEQ multiplex PCR, and TCRdb kept only the in-frame ones, dropping some. The sample holds approximately 1,000,000 clones, approximately 80% seen once. On this clone itself: Its antigen is not identified.

Study-wide findings and caveats: Generation probabilities were higher for clonotypes shared across all four sorted-subset donors than for unshared ones.

Deletions cut 7 bases from V and 8 bases from J, with 11 bases between. The germline CDR1 and CDR2 sequences are SNHLY and FYNNEI. The CDR3 length is 11 residues. The chain links TRBV2 to TRBJ1-2; D is unresolved. This TCR came from a young man in good health. Some clones in this sample may be carry-over from other donors' samples. The sequenced sample was memory CD4+ T cells from PBMCs. As to subset: CD45RA-negative fraction. The DNA of the CDR3 is TGTGCCAGCATCGAGAGAGGCGGCTACACCTTC. This gives the protein CASIERGGYTF. Filled out from reference TRBV2 and TRBJ1-2, the complete variable domain reads EPEVTQTPSHQVTQMGQEVILRCVPISNHLYFYWYRQILGQKVEFLVSFYNNEISEKSEIFDDQFSVERPDGSNFTLKIRSTKLEDSAMYFCASIERGGYTFGSGTRLTVV.